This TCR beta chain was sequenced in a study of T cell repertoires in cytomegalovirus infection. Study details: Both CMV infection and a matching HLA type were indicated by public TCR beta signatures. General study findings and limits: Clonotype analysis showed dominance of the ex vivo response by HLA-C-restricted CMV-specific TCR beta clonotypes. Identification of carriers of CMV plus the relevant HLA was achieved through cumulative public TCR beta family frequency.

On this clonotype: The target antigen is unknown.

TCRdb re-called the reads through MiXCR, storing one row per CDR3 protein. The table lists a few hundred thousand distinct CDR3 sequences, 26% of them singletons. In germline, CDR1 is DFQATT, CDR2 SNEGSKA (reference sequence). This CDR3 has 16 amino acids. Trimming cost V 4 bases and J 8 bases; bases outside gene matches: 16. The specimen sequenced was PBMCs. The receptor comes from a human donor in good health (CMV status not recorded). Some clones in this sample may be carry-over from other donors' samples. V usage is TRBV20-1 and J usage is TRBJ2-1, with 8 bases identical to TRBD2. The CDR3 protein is CSANDGRARGKYEQFF. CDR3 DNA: TGCAGTGCTAATGACGGGAGGGCCCGCGGGAAGTATGAGCAGTTCTTC.